This T cell receptor beta chain originates from a study of beta chain features in type 1 diabetes. Cell sorting via CD45RO/CCR7/CD25/CD127/CD95/CD27 was performed to obtain CD4+ naive, central memory, regulatory and stem cell-like memory cells. CDR1 and CDR2 from the germline V gene are SGHRS and YFSETQ. V dropped 3 bases and J dropped 3 bases, with 12 bases sitting between them. The CDR3 length is 14 residues. The isolated RNA, all of it, was reverse transcribed, so expressed TCRB transcripts were what got sequenced. Generated by immunoSEQ multiplex PCR, the TCRdb table keeps only in-frame clones and is missing some. The table has 250,000 to 350,000 clones, approximately 14% seen once. Notes on this clone: Its antigen is undetermined.

Findings and caveats of the study: PCR could preferentially amplify shorter templates, alike in patients and controls. Overrepresentation of cells with high TCR expression could result from cDNA sequencing.

J is TRBJ2-5 and V is TRBV5-1, with D maybe TRBD1 (6 bases). Sequencing input: central memory CD4+ T cells from blood. This sequence was found in a man aged 25 to 45 in good health. The CDR3 DNA is TGCGCCAGCAGCTCGGGACAAGAGAAAGAGACCCAGTACTTC. Protein product: CASSSGQEKETQYF.